These T cell receptor beta chains were read from a single sample in a study of T cell repertoires in cytomegalovirus infection. TCRdb reanalysed the reads using MiXCR and keeps one entry per CDR3 protein. The sample has 650,000 to 900,000 distinct CDR3 sequences; 25% to 30% are singletons. Their recognized antigens are unknown. The sequences come from cultured CD8+ T cells from PBMCs, collected from culture after CMV antigen stimulation. The receptor set was obtained from a human donor in good health (CMV status not recorded). Some clones in this sample may be carry-over from other donors' samples. CDR3s include the opening cysteine and the closing phenylalanine or tryptophan. A D gene is named only where the DNA matches it firmly. The size entry is marked missing in some rows and otherwise reads once, few, many or a size class.

TRBD2	TRBV27	-	TRBJ2-1	CASSFSGTTLHEQFF	TGTGCCAGCAGTTTTTCCGGGACTACCCTTCATGAGCAGTTCTTC
TRBD2	TRBV6-2/TRBV6-3	few	TRBJ2-3	CASSYSPGLANHTQYF	TGTGCCAGCAGTTACTCGCCGGGACTAGCCAATCATACGCAGTATTTT
-	TRBV2	-	TRBJ2-2	CASSEFRRLNTGELFF	TGTGCCAGCAGTGAATTTAGGCGCTTGAACACCGGGGAGCTGTTTTTT
-	TRBV7-9	many	TRBJ2-1	CASSPYGEPNNEQFF	TGTGCCAGCAGTCCGTATGGGGAGCCTAACAATGAGCAGTTCTTC
TRBD2	TRBV6-6	once	TRBJ2-1	CASTISGGFYEQFF	TGTGCCAGCACCATTAGCGGGGGCTTCTATGAGCAGTTCTTC
-	TRBV7-9	few	TRBJ2-7	CASCRDGAYEQYF	TGTGCCAGCTGCCGGGACGGAGCCTACGAGCAGTACTTC
-	TRBV20-1	-	TRBJ1-1	CSARDRAIRQTEAFF	TGCAGTGCTAGAGACAGGGCTATCCGTCAGACTGAAGCTTTCTTT
-	TRBV7-9	-	TRBJ2-3	CASRVLGPGTDTQYF	TGTGCCAGCAGAGTCCTGGGGCCTGGCACAGATACGCAGTATTTT
-	TRBV19	few	TRBJ1-1	CATKAVQDMNTEAFF	TGTGCCACCAAGGCCGTCCAGGACATGAACACTGAAGCTTTCTTT
TRBD1	TRBV12-3/TRBV12-4	-	TRBJ1-5	CASSFWTGRDYSNQPQHF	TGTGCCAGCAGTTTCTGGACAGGGCGAGACTATAGCAATCAGCCCCAGCATTTT